The clone carrying this TCR beta chain showed up just a few times. What it binds is not known. This specimen comes from a study of coeliac disease. Study in general: Coeliac patients had active, refractory type I, or gluten-free-diet-controlled disease. Study conclusions and caveats: The authors judged this method unsuitable for unbiased gliadin-specific T cell detection. Few TRB amino acid sequences were shared between samples; most were unique.

Each fraction contributed one roughly 500,000-cell aliquot for sequencing. The V end lost 5 bases, the J end lost 2 bases, and 13 bases lay between the germline ends. Germline V CDR1 and CDR2: KGHSY, FQNENV. The CDR3 length is 14 residues. TCRdb keeps only in-frame clones here, not all; method: immunoSEQ multiplex PCR. Among fewer than 4,500 clones listed, roughly two thirds were seen once. The chain couples TRBV16 to TRBJ2-7, with D unclear. This TCR was recovered from a man under 40 with celiac disease. The material sequenced was intraepithelial lymphocytes from the gut. The CDR3 sequence is CASSLEAPAYEQYF. The CDR3 nucleotides are TGTGCCAGCAGCTTAGAGGCCCCGGCCTACGAGCAGTACTTC.